The T cell receptor beta chain under discussion was sequenced for a study of blood T cell repertoires in COVID-19. Turning to the study itself: COVID-19 samples, acute and convalescent, were from the United States, Italy and Spain. Sample material is recorded as cDNA or gDNA derived from T cells, B-cell-depleted T cells, or PBMCs.

In the source study's methods: Reference gene primer amplification gave nucleated cell count estimates. Some clones are missing from TCRdb's copy, which holds only in-frame ones; the method was immunoSEQ multiplex PCR. V, J and clone size derive from that table, while D and trimming were established from the DNA sequence. This table has about 340,000 clones, around 87% appearing once. This clone was picked up one time. The CDR3 runs to 15 residues. V lost 4 bases and J 1 base, leaving 14 bases between the germline ends. Germline V gene lookup returns CDR1 SGHRS and CDR2 YFSETQ. The genes are TRBV5-1 and TRBJ2-5, with a possible D match to TRBD2 (5 bases). The receptor's source is a woman between 50 and 59 years old with COVID-19, enrolled during active disease. The sample consisted of peripheral blood. The CDR3 here is CASSLSGPGQETQYF. The CDR3 DNA is TGCGCCAGCAGCCTGAGCGGTCCCGGCCAAGAGACCCAGTACTTC.